The sequence of this TCR beta chain was determined in a study of cytomegalovirus exposure and HLA in healthy donors. Whole-study findings and limits: There were a few CMV-associated chains whose specificity for CMV antigens was confirmed in vitro. There were some public TCRs occurring in many donors, but most TCR sequences were rare. Reports showed the classifier diagnosing cytomegalovirus status with high specificity and sensitivity.

Donors were drawn from the approximately 120-subject validation cohort, separate from the roughly 670-subject first cohort. As regards this clone: Its antigen is undetermined.

V shed 6 bases and J 12 bases; nucleotides not matched to a gene: 13. Per the germline V gene, CDR1 is LNHDA and CDR2 is SQIVND (reference sequence). This CDR3 has 16 residues. The data were produced by immunoSEQ multiplex PCR, yet TCRdb's version contains in-frame clones alone and is incomplete. The sample lists roughly 75,000 clones, around four fifths occurring once. V is TRBV19 and J is TRBJ2-1; 14 nucleotides align to TRBD2. This clonotype originated in a man aged 25 to 40 in good health and CMV-seronegative. The specimen sequenced was PBMCs. The CDR3 region has the DNA TGTGCCAGTAGCCGAATGATGACTAGCGGGGGGGCGAGGCAGTTCTTC. Translated, it gives CASSRMMTSGGARQFF.